This T cell receptor (beta chain) was sequenced for a study of blood T cell repertoires in COVID-19. Study information: The United States, Italy and Spain provided the acute and convalescent COVID-19 samples. The analysed material was cDNA or gDNA that came from T cells, B-cell-depleted T cells, or PBMCs.

Authors' data handling: Amplifying reference gene primers gave estimates of nucleated cell counts. Sequenced by immunoSEQ multiplex PCR; TCRdb stores in-frame clones only, minus some. Clonal size and the V and J genes are those of that table, whereas D and trimming came from the DNA. The sample comprises approximately 92,000 clones, about 81% of which are singletons, and around 18% rests with the top ten. On this clone: The same CDR3 is also encoded by other DNA sequences in this sample.

The V gene end was trimmed by 4 bases and the J gene end by 7 bases; junction bases not matched to a gene: 5. CDR1 SGHTA and CDR2 FQGNSA come from the germline V gene. The CDR3 has 13 amino acids. The chain combines TRBV7-2 with TRBJ1-2; TRBD1 matches 8 bases. Sequencing was carried out using peripheral blood. This TCR derives from a man older than 75 with acute or convalescent COVID-19. The CDR3 here is CASSSSDRAGYTF. The CDR3 DNA reads as TGTGCCAGCAGCTCGTCGGACAGGGCTGGCTACACCTTC.